The clone carrying this TCR beta chain was picked up many times. Researchers amplified the TCR beta CDR3 regions from RNA transcripts. The TCR CDR3 first-round RT-PCR relied on the HTBI primer set. TCRdb redid the calling of the multiplex PCR reads with MiXCR, one entry per CDR3 protein. Here the sample spans some 650,000 distinct CDR3 sequences, 16% being singletons. The CDR3 runs to 16 residues. V gave up 5 bases and J gave up 4 bases; unmatched junction bases: 11. Germline V CDR1 and CDR2: MNHNS, SASEGT. The entry originates in a study of T cells in Graves' hyperthyroidism and ophthalmopathy. Those patients with uncontrolled infection, other autoimmune disease, pregnancy or lactation were excluded.

Sequenced material: blood. The receptor was isolated from a middle-aged woman with Graves' ophthalmopathy. The J gene is TRBJ1-1, the V gene TRBV6-1; 9 bases align to TRBD1. The CDR3 loop is CASSYATGTGTTEAFF. The CDR3 nucleotides read TGTGCCAGCAGTTATGCTACCGGGACAGGGACCACTGAAGCTTTCTTT.